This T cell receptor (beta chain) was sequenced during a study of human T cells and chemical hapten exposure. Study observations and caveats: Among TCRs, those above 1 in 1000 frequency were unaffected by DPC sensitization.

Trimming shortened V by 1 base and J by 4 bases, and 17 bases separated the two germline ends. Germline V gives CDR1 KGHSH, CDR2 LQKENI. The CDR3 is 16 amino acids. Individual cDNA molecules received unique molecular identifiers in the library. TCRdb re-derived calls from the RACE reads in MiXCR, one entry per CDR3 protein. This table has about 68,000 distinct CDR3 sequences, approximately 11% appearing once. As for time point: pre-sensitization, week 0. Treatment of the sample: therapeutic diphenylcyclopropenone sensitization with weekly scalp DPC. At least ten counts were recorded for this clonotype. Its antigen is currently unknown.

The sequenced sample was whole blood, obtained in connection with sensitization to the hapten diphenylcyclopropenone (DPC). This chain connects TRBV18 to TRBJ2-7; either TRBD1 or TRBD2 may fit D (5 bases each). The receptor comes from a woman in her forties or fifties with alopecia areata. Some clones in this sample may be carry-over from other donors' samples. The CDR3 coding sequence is TGTGCCAGCTCACCACTGGGACCCCAATCCCCATACGAGCAGTACTTC. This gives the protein CASSPLGPQSPYEQYF.